A few counts support the clone carrying this T cell receptor beta chain. Its antigen remains unidentified. Unique molecular identifier tags were affixed to discrete cDNA molecules. From the 5' RACE reads, TCRdb called clonotypes with MiXCR, one entry per CDR3 protein. The sample lists approximately 69,000 distinct CDR3 sequences; 10% to 12% were seen once. This entry belongs to a study of early T cells in non-severe SARS-CoV-2 infection. For the study at large: From unsorted whole blood, bulk RNA was sequenced, and the chains remained unpaired. Study-wide results and caveats: Matching with VDJdb favored anti-spike CD8 responses (missing private and CD4 specificities).

V shed 7 bases, J shed 2 bases, and the junction held 14 bases outside the gene matches. The germline V gene has CDR1 SQVTM and CDR2 ANQGSEA. The CDR3 extends over 15 amino acids. Here the sequenced sample was whole blood, taken at baseline. This chain connects TRBV29-1 to TRBJ2-7; 7 bases match TRBD2. The sequence derives from an adult who was a healthcare worker with PCR-confirmed SARS-CoV-2 infection or an uninfected control (not recorded which). CDR3 sequence reads: CSEGSSGGVTYEQYF. In DNA, the CDR3 is TGCAGCGAGGGGTCATCGGGGGGAGTAACCTACGAGCAGTACTTC.